The rows below give T cell receptor beta chains drawn from one sample of a study of beta chain features in type 1 diabetes. The assay was immunoSEQ multiplex PCR, and TCRdb's table has in-frame clones only and misses some. Here the sample spans over 700,000 clones, roughly a sixth being singletons. The sequenced sample consisted of naive CD4+ T cells from blood. The receptors here all came from a woman in her late teens or twenties in good health. The CDR3 runs from the conserved cysteine through the conserved F or W. The order of the fields is D gene, clone size, V gene, J gene, CDR3 protein, CDR3 DNA. D genes are given only for firm matches. Size is stated for part of the rows, as once, few or many counts, or as a class when the clone is expanded.

>TRBD1|.|TRBV28|TRBJ1-5
CASSFGTGAQPQHF
TGTGCCAGCAGTTTCGGGACAGGGGCTCAGCCCCAGCATTTT
>TRBD2|.|TRBV15|TRBJ2-1
CATSRGRPYLVAGGGVINEQFF
TGTGCCACCAGCAGAGGAAGGCCTTATCTAGTGGCGGGAGGCGGTGTAATCAATGAGCAGTTCTTC
>.|.|TRBV7-2|TRBJ2-1
CASSLRRGDEQFF
TGTGCCAGCAGCTTACGGAGGGGGGATGAGCAGTTCTTC
>.|.|TRBV6-5|TRBJ1-5
CASSVLAGNQPQHF
TGTGCCAGCAGTGTTTTAGCTGGCAATCAGCCCCAGCATTTT
>.|few|TRBV27|TRBJ2-2
CASSLAGQGGELFF
TGTGCCAGCAGCCTAGCGGGACAGGGCGGGGAGCTGTTTTTT
>TRBD1|few|TRBV6-1|TRBJ2-7
CASSAGKTGTVSYEQYF
TGTGCCAGCAGTGCGGGAAAAACCGGGACAGTCTCCTACGAGCAGTACTTC
>TRBD2|few|TRBV28|TRBJ2-7
CASSSPGTSIYEQYF
TGTGCCAGCAGTTCCCCCGGGACTAGCATCTACGAGCAGTACTTC
>TRBD2|.|TRBV7-3|TRBJ2-1
CASSLFGSGRDSYNEQFF
TGTGCCAGCAGCTTATTCGGTAGCGGGAGGGACTCCTACAATGAGCAGTTCTTC
>.|few|TRBV5-8|TRBJ2-7
CASSLLINYEQYF
TGTGCCAGCAGCTTGCTCATCAACTACGAGCAGTACTTC
>.|.|TRBV28|TRBJ2-5
CASSSWPETQYF
TGTGCCAGCAGCTCCTGGCCGGAGACCCAGTACTTC
>.|few|TRBV7-3|TRBJ2-1
CASSLWSTSYNEQFF
TGTGCCAGCAGCTTATGGTCAACCTCCTACAATGAGCAGTTCTTC
>TRBD2|.|TRBV7-9|TRBJ2-3
CASSTRIGREKADTQYF
TGTGCCAGCAGCACCCGCATCGGGCGGGAGAAAGCAGATACGCAGTATTTT
>.|.|TRBV7-9|TRBJ2-2
CAGPGQNTGELFF
TGTGCCGGGCCGGGACAGAACACCGGGGAGCTGTTTTTT
>TRBD1|few|TRBV5-4|TRBJ1-1
CASSLSEGDRAGAFF
TGTGCCAGCAGCTTGTCCGAAGGGGACAGGGCGGGAGCTTTCTTT